The source of this T cell receptor beta chain is a study of a mutant IDH1 vaccine in newly diagnosed glioma. About the study: Eight vaccine doses were administered to patients at weeks 1, 3, 5, 7, 11, 15, 19 and 23. The initiation of vaccination occurred 4-6 weeks after radiotherapy alone, or with temozolomide cycles. Beforehand, treatment had been radiotherapy, temozolomide, or both; the majority received both.

In regard to this clone: Its antigen is as yet unknown.

Profiled with immunoSEQ multiplex PCR; TCRdb holds only in-frame clones, not every one. The table has more than 50,000 clones, 80% seen once. Time point: week 11, during vaccination. In every dose of vaccine, 300 ug of mutant IDH1 20-mer peptide was given alongside topical imiquimod. Germline V gives CDR1 SEHNR, CDR2 FQNEAQ (reference sequence). V lost 5 bases and J 6 bases, leaving 8 bases between the germline ends. This CDR3 is 12 amino acids long. Sequences were derived from PBMCs, sampled from a glioma patient whose treatment included an IDH1 peptide vaccine. The chain couples TRBV7-9 to TRBJ2-1; D unresolved. The source is a man over 45 with glioma. The CDR3, as DNA: TGTGCCAGCAGCGCCCGATCCAATGAGCAGTTCTTC. This encodes CASSARSNEQFF.